Sequencing of this TCR beta chain was carried out in a study of shared T cell receptors in the human thymus (dated by TCRdb to the early 2020s). Describing the broader study: The study investigated the way shared, self-reactive T-cell receptor alpha chains are produced in the human thymus.

The library was prepared using the immunoSEQ multiplex PCR assay. Imported from immuneACCESS, the table was reduced by TCRdb to in-frame sequences with V and J called. These copies leave out some clones; in studies compared against another copy, an unresolved V gene accounts for under half, and the cause of the remainder is not known. The sample table contains under 700,000 clones; only one count was recorded for 70% to 80% of them. The ten largest clones capture more than 0.01% of the sample. About this clone: The specificity of this receptor is unknown. No clone much larger than this one lies a single base away; base qualities are absent. Additional DNA sequences in this sample encode the identical CDR3.

Looking up the germline V gene (reference sequence) yields CDR1 SGHNT and CDR2 YYREEE. V is clipped by 0 bases and J by 4 bases, and the sequence between their germline boundaries is 11 bases long. The CDR3, cysteine through phenylalanine, is 14 amino acids long. The read is trimmed to its CDR3 DNA, 42 bases read in frame from base 1. These data also formed part of another study, on human thymus T cells. Looking at the second paper: In Finland, the donors were immunologically healthy infants who were having open corrective cardiac surgery for congenital heart defects. The thymus tissue came from surgical resects taken out during corrective cardiac surgery. Both the thymic and the peripheral blood repertoires appeared to show biased V and J gene segment usage. According to the related research, thymic TCR repertoires were highly overlapping among unrelated individuals. TCR alpha and beta repertoires from about eight infant thymus samples and four related peripheral blood samples were characterized in the study. Donor ages ranged from about 6 to 244 days, and the cohort comprised six male and two female infants. After being mechanically released from the tissue, thymocytes were kept at -70 degrees C in pellets of about 9-34 million cells. A QIAsymphony instrument was used to extract genomic DNA from frozen cell pellets. TCRB and TCRAD loci were amplified from a standardized quantity of quality-controlled genomic DNA using the immunoSEQ multiplex PCR assay. The V(D)J region was spanned by amplicons of a length sufficient to cover the CDR3 and to identify V and J genes. Through the commercial immunoSEQ service, the amplicons were sequenced on an Illumina platform. Corrections for primer bias and sequencing errors followed previously described methods, while TCRAD and TCRB definitions were based on the IMGT database. Repertoires were analysed with immunoSEQ Analyzer 3.0 and VDJTools, covering basic statistics, V/J segment usage, diversity estimates, rarefaction and pairwise overlap. Diversity was estimated with Chao1, ChaoE, Efron-Thisted, Shannon and inverse Simpson indices, and also on datasets down-sampled to the smallest sample. Repertoire overlap was assessed by strict matching of CDR3 nucleotide sequence, V gene and J gene, and clustering was done by Jaccard-based multidimensional scaling. On average, thymus samples yielded around 800,000 unique TCRB clonotypes, whereas blood samples yielded around 84,000.

This chain is built from TRBV5-4 and TRBJ2-7; a tentative D call is TRBD1 (6 bases match). The sample taken for sequencing was thymocytes. This receptor was identified in a boy younger than two with a congenital heart defect. Donor details come from another sample of the same person, matched by shared clones. The CDR3 reads as follows: CASSLAGAPYEQYF. The sequenced DNA: TGTGCCAGCAGCTTGGCAGGGGCCCCTTACGAGCAGTACTTC.